This T cell receptor (beta chain) derives from a study of OX40 agonist ivuxolimab in advanced cancers. Study overall: Earlier treatment with anti-PD-1, anti-PD-L1 or anti-CTLA-4 was permitted, and over 35% had received some.

Study results and caveats: Among the lowest levels of clonal expansion were found in partial responders at 0.1-3.0 mg/kg.

Repertoires were generated with immunoSEQ multiplex PCR, while TCRdb's copy carries only in-frame clones and drops some. The table lists approximately 84,000 clones, about 80% of them singletons. Turning to this clone: The antigen is undetermined.

This receptor was obtained from an adult with an advanced solid tumor such as melanoma, head and neck, liver or kidney cancer. The source was CD4+ or CD8+ T cells sorted from blood, collected in a trial of the OX40 agonist ivuxolimab.

The CDR3 loop reads CASSRQTGIGNTIYF. CDR3 bases: TGTGCCAGCAGCCGCCAGACTGGCATAGGAAACACCATATATTTT. J is TRBJ1-3 and V is TRBV14, with D unclear. In germline, CDR1 is SGHDN, CDR2 FVKESK. CDR3 length equals 15 residues. The V end lost 4 bases, the J end lost 4 bases, and 14 bases lay between the germline ends.